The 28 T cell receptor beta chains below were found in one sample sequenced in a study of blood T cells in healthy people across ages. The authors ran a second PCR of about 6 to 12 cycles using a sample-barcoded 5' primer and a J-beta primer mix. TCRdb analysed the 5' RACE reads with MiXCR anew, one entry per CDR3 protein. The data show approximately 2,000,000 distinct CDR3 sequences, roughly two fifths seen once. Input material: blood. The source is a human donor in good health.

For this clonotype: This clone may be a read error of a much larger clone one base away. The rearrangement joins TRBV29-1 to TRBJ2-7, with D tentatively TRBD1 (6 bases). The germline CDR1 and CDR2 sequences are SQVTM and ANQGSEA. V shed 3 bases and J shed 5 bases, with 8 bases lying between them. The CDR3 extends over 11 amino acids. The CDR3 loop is CSVDRDNEQYF. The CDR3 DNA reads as TGCAGCGTTGACAGGGACAACGAGCAGTACTTC.

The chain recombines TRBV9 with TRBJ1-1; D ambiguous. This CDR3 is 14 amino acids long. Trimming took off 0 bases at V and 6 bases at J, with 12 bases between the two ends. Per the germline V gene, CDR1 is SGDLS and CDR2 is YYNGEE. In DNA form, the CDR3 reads TGTGCCAGCAGCGTAGAGGCGGGTGACCCTGAAGCTTTCTTT. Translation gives CASSVEAGDPEAFF.

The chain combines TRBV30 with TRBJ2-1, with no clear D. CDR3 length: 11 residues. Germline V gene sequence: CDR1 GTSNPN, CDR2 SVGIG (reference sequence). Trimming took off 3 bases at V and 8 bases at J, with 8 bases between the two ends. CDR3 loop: CAWRVEDEQFF. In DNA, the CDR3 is TGTGCCTGGAGAGTTGAGGATGAGCAGTTCTTC.

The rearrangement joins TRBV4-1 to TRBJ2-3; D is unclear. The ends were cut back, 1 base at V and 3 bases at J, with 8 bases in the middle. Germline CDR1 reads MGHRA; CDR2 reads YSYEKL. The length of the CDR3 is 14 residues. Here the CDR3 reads CASSQGVWTDTQYF. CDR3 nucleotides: TGCGCCAGCAGCCAAGGGGTATGGACAGATACGCAGTATTTT.

CDR3 region: CASSVYYNEQFF. The CDR3 nucleotides are TGTGCCAGCAGTGTCTACTACAATGAGCAGTTCTTC. V is TRBV6-1 and J is TRBJ2-1; D gene uncertain. CDR3 length: 12 amino acids. Germline CDR1 is MNHNS and CDR2 is SASEGT. Deletions cut 4 bases from V and 3 bases from J, with 4 bases between.

The CDR3 sequence is CASSLSGGVSSYEQYF. For the CDR3, the DNA is TGTGCCAGCAGCTTATCAGGGGGGGTTTCCTCCTACGAGCAGTACTTC. The rearrangement joins TRBV7-3 to TRBJ2-7; the D gene could be TRBD1 or TRBD2 (7 bases each). Germline CDR1 is SGHTA and CDR2 is FQGTGA. Trimming pared 2 bases from V and 0 bases from J, leaving 14 bases between. The CDR3 contains 16 residues.

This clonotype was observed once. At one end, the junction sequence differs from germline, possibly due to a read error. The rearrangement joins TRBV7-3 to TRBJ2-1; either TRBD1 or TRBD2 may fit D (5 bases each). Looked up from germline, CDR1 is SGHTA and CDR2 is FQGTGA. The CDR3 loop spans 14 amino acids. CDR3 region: CASSWDGLRNERFF. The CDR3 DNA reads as TGTGCCAGCAGCTGGGACGGCCTTAGGAATGAGCGGTTCTTC.

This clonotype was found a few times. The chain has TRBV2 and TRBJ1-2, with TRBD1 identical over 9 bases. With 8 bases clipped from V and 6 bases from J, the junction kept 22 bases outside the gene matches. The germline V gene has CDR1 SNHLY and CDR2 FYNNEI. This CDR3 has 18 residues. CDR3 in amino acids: CASGRYRDRARQEDGYTF. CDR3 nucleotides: TGTGCCAGCGGTCGGTACCGGGACAGGGCCAGGCAAGAAGATGGCTACACCTTC. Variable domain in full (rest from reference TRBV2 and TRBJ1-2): EPEVTQTPSHQVTQMGQEVILRCVPISNHLYFYWYRQILGQKVEFLVSFYNNEISEKSEIFDDQFSVERPDGSNFTLKIRSTKLEDSAMYFCASGRYRDRARQEDGYTFGSGTRLTVV.

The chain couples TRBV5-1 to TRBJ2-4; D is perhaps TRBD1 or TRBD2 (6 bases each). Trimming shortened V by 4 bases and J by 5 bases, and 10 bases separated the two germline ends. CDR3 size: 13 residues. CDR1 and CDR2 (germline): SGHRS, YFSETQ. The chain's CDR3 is CASSGGGENIQYF. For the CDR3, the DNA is TGCGCCAGCAGCGGAGGGGGAGAAAACATTCAGTACTTC.

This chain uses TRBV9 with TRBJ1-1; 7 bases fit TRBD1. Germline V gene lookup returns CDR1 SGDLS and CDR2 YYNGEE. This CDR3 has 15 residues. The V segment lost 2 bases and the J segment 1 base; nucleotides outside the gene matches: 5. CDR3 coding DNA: TGTGCCAGCAGCGTCGGGACAGCACAGAACACTGAAGCTTTCTTT. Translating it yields CASSVGTAQNTEAFF.

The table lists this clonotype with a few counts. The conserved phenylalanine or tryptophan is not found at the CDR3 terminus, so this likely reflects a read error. CDR3 DNA sequence: TGCGCCAGCAGTGAACAGGGACTCCAAAACATTCAGTACCTC. The encoded protein is CASSEQGLQNIQYL. The J gene is TRBJ2-4, the V gene TRBV10-2, with D possibly called TRBD1 or TRBD2 (6 bases each). V dropped 3 bases and J dropped 5 bases, with 11 bases sitting between them. This CDR3 has 14 residues. Per the germline V gene, CDR1 is WSHSY and CDR2 is SAAADI.

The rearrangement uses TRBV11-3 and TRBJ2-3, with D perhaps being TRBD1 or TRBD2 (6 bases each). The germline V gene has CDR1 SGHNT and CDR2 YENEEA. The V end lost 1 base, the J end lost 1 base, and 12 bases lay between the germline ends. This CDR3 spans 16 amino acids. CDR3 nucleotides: TGTGCCAGCAGCTTAGGAGGGGGGCGCGGCACAGATACGCAGTATTTT. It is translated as CASSLGGGRGTDTQYF.

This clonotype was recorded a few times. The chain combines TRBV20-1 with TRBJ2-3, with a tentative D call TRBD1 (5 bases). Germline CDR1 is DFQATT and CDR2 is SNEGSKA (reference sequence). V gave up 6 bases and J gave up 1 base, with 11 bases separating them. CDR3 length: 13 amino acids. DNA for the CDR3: TGCAGTGCAGAGACAGACCGCACAGATACGCAGTATTTT. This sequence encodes CSAETDRTDTQYF.

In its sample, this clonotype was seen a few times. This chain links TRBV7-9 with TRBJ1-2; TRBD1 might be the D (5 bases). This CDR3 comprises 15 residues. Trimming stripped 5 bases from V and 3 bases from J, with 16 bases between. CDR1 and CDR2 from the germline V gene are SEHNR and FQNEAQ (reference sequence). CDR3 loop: CASSINWGFDYGYTF. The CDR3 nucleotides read TGTGCCAGCAGCATAAATTGGGGGTTTGACTATGGCTACACCTTC.

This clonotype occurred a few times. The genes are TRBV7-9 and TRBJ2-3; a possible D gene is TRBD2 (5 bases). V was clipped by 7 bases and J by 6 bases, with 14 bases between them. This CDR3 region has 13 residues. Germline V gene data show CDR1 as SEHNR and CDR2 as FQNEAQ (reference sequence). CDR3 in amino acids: CASIPKGSDTQYF. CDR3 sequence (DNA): TGTGCCAGCATCCCAAAAGGGAGTGATACGCAGTATTTT. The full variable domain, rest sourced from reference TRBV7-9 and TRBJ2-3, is DTGVSQNPRHKITKRGQNVTFRCDPISEHNRLYWYRQTLGQGPEFLTYFQNEAQLEKSRLLSDRFSAERPKGSFSTLEIQRTEQGDSAMYLCASIPKGSDTQYFGPGTRLTVL.

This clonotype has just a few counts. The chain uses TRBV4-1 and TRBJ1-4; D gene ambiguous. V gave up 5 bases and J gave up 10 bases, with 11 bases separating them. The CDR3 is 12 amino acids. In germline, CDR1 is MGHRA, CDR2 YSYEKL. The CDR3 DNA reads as TGCGCCAGCAGCACCCCCATGGGAAAACTGTTTTTT. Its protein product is CASSTPMGKLFF.

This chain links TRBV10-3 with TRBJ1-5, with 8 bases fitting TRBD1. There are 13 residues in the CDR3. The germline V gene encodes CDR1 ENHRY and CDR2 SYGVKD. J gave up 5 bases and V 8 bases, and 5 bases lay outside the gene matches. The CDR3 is CAIGPDRDQPQHF. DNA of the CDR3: TGTGCCATCGGTCCGGACAGGGATCAGCCCCAGCATTTT.

CDR3 residues: CASSSYPVAVNNEQFF. Here the CDR3 DNA reads TGTGCCAGCAGCTCCTACCCCGTCGCGGTAAACAATGAGCAGTTCTTC. The rearrangement joins TRBV11-2 to TRBJ2-1; D not resolved. The CDR3 length is 16 residues. Germline V gene data show CDR1 as SGHAT and CDR2 as FQNNGV. Trimming shortened V by 4 bases and J by 5 bases, and 18 bases separated the two germline ends.

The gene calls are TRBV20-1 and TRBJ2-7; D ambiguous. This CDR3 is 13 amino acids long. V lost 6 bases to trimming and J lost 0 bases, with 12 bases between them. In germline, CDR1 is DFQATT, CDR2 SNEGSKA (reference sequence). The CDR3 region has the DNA TGCAGTGCCGTCGCGACTCTCTCCTACGAGCAGTACTTC. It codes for CSAVATLSYEQYF.

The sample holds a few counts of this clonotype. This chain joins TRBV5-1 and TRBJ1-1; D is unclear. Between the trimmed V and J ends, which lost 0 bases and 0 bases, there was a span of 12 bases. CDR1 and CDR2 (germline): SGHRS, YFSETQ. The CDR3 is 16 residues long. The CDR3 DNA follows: TGCGCCAGCAGCTTGGATCAGGCCATTATGAACACTGAAGCTTTCTTT. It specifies CASSLDQAIMNTEAFF.

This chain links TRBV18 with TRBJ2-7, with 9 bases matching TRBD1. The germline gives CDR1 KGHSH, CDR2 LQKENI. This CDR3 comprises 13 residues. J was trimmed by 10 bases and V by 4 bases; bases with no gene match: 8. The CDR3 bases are TGTGCCAGCTCACTGCGGGACAGGGTTGCCCAGTACTTC. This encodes CASSLRDRVAQYF.

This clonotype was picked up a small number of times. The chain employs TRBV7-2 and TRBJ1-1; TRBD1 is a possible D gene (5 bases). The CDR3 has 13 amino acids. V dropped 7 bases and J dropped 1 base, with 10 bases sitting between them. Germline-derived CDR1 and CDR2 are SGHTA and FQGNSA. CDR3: CASTQGGNTEAFF. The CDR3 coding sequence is TGTGCCAGCACCCAGGGTGGGAACACTGAAGCTTTCTTT. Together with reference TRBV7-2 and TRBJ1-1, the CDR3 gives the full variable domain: GAGVSQSPSNKVTEKGKDVELRCDPISGHTALYWYRQSLGQGLEFLIYFQGNSAPDKSGLPSDRFSAERTGGSVSTLTIQRTQQEDSAVYLCASTQGGNTEAFFGQGTRLTVV.

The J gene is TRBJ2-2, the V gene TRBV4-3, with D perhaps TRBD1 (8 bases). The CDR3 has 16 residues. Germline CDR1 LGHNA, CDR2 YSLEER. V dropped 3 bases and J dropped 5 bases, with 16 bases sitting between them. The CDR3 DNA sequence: TGCGCCAGCAGCCAGGTTGACAGGGGAGGGACCGGGGAGCTGTTTTTT. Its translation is CASSQVDRGGTGELFF.

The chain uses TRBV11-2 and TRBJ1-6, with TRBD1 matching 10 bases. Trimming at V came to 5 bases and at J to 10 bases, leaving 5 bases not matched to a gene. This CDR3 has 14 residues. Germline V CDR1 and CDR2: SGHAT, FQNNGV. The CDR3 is CASSRDRGQSPLHF. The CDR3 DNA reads TGTGCCAGCAGCAGAGACAGGGGGCAATCACCCCTCCACTTT.

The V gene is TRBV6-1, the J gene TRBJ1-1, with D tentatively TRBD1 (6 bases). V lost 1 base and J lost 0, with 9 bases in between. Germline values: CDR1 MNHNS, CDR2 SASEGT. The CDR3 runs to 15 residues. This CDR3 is CASSEGGGMNTEAFF. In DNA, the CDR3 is TGTGCCAGCAGTGAAGGAGGGGGGATGAACACTGAAGCTTTCTTT.

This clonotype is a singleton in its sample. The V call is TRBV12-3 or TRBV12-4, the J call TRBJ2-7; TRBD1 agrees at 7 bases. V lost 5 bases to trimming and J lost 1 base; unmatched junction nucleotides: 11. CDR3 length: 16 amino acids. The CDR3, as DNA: TGTGCCAGCAGTCCCCGACAGGGCACTTGGTCCTACGAGCAGTACTTC. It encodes CASSPRQGTWSYEQYF.

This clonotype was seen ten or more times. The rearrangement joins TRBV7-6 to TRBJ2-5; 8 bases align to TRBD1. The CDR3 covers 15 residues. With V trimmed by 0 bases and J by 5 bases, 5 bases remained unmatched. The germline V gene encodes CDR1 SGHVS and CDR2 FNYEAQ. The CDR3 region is CASSLAAGGGETQYF. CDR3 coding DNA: TGTGCCAGCAGCTTAGCTGCAGGGGGCGGGGAGACCCAGTACTTC.

CDR3 loop: CASTIVLQRRGQNIQYF. In DNA form, the CDR3 reads TGTGCCAGCACTATAGTACTCCAACGGAGGGGACAAAACATTCAGTACTTC. This chain joins TRBV6-2 or TRBV6-3 and TRBJ2-4, with D maybe TRBD2 (6 bases). V was cut by 7 bases and J by 5 bases, with 24 bases left in between. Germline CDR1 reads MNHEY; CDR2 reads SVGEGT. CDR3 length: 17 residues.